The present T cell receptor beta chain was sequenced within a study of naive CD8 T cells in extremely preterm neonates (dated by TCRdb to 2017 to 2019). The study in broad terms: TCRbeta CDR3 repertoires of sorted naive CD8+ T cells were compared across four age groups: extremely preterm neonates, term neonates, young children and adults. Points the paper makes about the study in general: Prospective longitudinal studies of preterm and term neonates were called for by the authors so that T cell development could be tracked within individuals. A larger fraction of CDR3 nucleotide sequences was shared among preterm neonates (roughly 2.7%) than among term neonates (around 0.4%), young children (around 0.03%) and adults (about 0.01%). Compared with the older groups, preterm CDR3s were shorter and closer to germline, carrying fewer N additions and showing less junctional trimming. Compared with all other age groups, preterm neonates showed significantly lower iChao1 richness (p < 0.05) along with an even clone distribution, indicating a less rich repertoire. A small sample size and variable productive template counts among preterm samples were noted by the authors as limitations.

A two-step, bias-controlled multiplex PCR was used to amplify TCRbeta CDR3 regions from genomic DNA. Primers specific for every TRBV and TRBJ gene segment were included in the multiplex PCR. The immunoSEQ Assay was used to generate TCRbeta repertoire data. Regarding the original processing steps: To merge closely related sequences, reads went through filtering and clustering using a relative-frequency ratio and a modified nearest-neighbor algorithm. IMGT annotation was the basis for assigning V, D and J genes to CDR3 sequences. Template counts were normalized for PCR amplification bias and quantified against synthetic TCR CDR3 analog sequences. Only unique productive sequences, defined as in-frame CDR3 sequences lacking stop codons, were included in the analyses. The immunoSEQ Analyzer software was used to compute clonality, defined as 1 minus Pielou's evenness, and iChao1 richness. JMP was used for statistical testing, with Student's t-test or a non-parametric test applied depending on Shapiro-Wilk normality results. This immuneACCESS table, as held by TCRdb, lists in-frame sequences with V and J called but not all clones. Of the missing ones, under half trace to an unresolved V gene in checked studies; the others have no known cause. V and J calls and clone size are as listed in that table; D and trimming were resolved from the DNA. The table for this sample lists roughly 4,800 clones; roughly 96% of them were counted only once. The ten largest clones add up to around 0.65% of the sample.

Preterm samples came from four extremely preterm deliveries at about 23-27 weeks of gestation. The study left out pregnancies involving fetal demise, active maternal HSV infection or known maternal HIV infection. A FACSAria III cell sorter was used to sort live, Annexin V-negative naive CD8+ T cells (CD3+CD8+CD45RA+CCR7+). Per sample, between roughly 19,000 and 110,000 naive CD8+ T cells were obtained by sorting. Preassembled standardized sampling kits were used to collect mixed venous-arterial cord blood. Cord blood was kept at room temperature and processed within 4 hours of collection. Ficoll-Paque density gradient centrifugation was used to isolate mononuclear cells from diluted blood. Mononuclear cells were cryopreserved in around 10% DMSO with around 90% FBS and stored long term at -150°C before sorting. Thawed cells were stained with Annexin V and antibodies against CD3, CD8, CCR7 and CD45RA. The DNeasy Blood and Tissue Kit was used to extract genomic DNA from snap-frozen pellets of sorted cells.

Comment on this clone: It has no known antigen specificity. Base-call qualities are not available, and no considerably larger clone is one nucleotide away.

The sequencing sample was made of naive CD8+ T cells from cord blood. This clonotype originated in a boy who was born preterm.

The nucleotide sequence is given as TGCGCCAGCAGTTCCCTGCCAAGCGGGGTGAACAATGAGCAGTTCTTC. Translated, this is CASSSLPSGVNNEQFF. Recombination linked TRBV4-1 to TRBJ2-1; 7 middle bases align to TRBD2. At the junction V is shortened by 6 bases and J by 5 bases; bases outside the gene matches: 13. The CDR3 has 16 amino acids, counting the end cysteine and phenylalanine. Solely the CDR3 DNA is kept, with 48 bases framed from the first base. Based on the germline V gene, the CDR1 and CDR2 sequences are MGHRA and YSYEKL.